This T cell receptor (beta chain) was sequenced for a study of T cells in Graves' hyperthyroidism and ophthalmopathy. Study details: Staff took peripheral blood when the initial diagnosis was made, before any treatment began. Whole-study findings and limits: The model predicted ophthalmopathy a median around seven months before onset.

Amplification of TCR beta CDR3 regions was performed using RNA transcripts as template. TCR CDR3 regions were first amplified by RT-PCR with HTBI primers. TCRdb re-called the multiplex PCR reads with MiXCR, one entry per CDR3 protein. The sample includes approximately 520,000 distinct CDR3 sequences, around 22% seen only once; the top ten take approximately 11%. The CDR3 length is 13 residues. With 6 bases removed from V and 6 bases from J, the gap between germline ends came to 14 bases. Looked up from germline, CDR1 is MNHNS and CDR2 is SASEGT. This clonotype was seen ten or more times. Its antigen is still unknown.

The chain couples TRBV6-1 to TRBJ1-1; D is uncertain. This TCR was recovered from a woman aged 25 to 39 with Graves' ophthalmopathy. Input material: blood. CDR3 in DNA: TGTGCCAGCAGCCCGAGGGCCGGCGCTGAAGCTTTCTTT. As protein: CASSPRAGAEAFF.